The 30 T cell receptor beta chains presented below share a single source sample, sequenced in a study of tumor and adjacent non-tumor tissue in lung cancer (dated by TCRdb to 2017 to 2018). RNA was isolated from bulk, unsorted tissue, and RNA quality was assessed with a NanoDrop ND-1000 and an Agilent 2100. For the normal lung samples, distant non-tumor tissue was collected more than 3 cm away from the tumor edge. The method was multiplex PCR. The sequencer was an Illumina HiSeq 2500. TCRbeta libraries were constructed through three rounds of nested PCR with primers (Table S4) according to protocols adapted from ARM-PCR. Through fastp at Q25 and MiXCR, TCRdb rebuilt clones from the public reads, retaining in-frame beta chains. One record per CDR3 amino acid sequence lists the most common genes and DNA. In this sample the table shows roughly 43,000 distinct CDR3 sequences, roughly 60% of which occur a single time. Under 50% of the sample lies in the top ten.

The specimen was distant non-tumor lung tissue. The source is a man aged 45-65 years with non-small cell lung cancer.

The chain carries TRBV7-9 and TRBJ2-1; 10 nucleotides line up with TRBD2. The CDR3 spans 16 residues. V was clipped by 1 base and J by 7 bases; unmatched bases: 7. The germline V gene has CDR1 SEHNR and CDR2 FQNEAQ (reference sequence). Here the CDR3 reads CASSLGLAGAGNEQFF. Here the CDR3 DNA reads TGTGCCAGCAGCTTAGGGCTAGCGGGAGCTGGGAATGAGCAGTTCTTC.

This clonotype has only one observation. This may stem from a read error, because a much larger clone lies one nucleotide away. The V and J genes are TRBV5-5 and TRBJ2-7; D gene ambiguous. The V end lost 3 bases, the J end lost 3 bases, and 16 bases lay between the germline ends. The CDR3 spans 15 residues. Per germline, CDR1 SGHKS and CDR2 YYEKEE (reference sequence). This CDR3 reads CASSSRILSFYEQYF. The CDR3 DNA follows: TGTGCCAGCAGCTCCAGGATTTTAAGCTTCTACGAGCAGTACTTC.

This clonotype has ten or more counts. The J gene is TRBJ2-1, the V gene TRBV29-1; D is ambiguous. Trimming took off 4 bases at V and 0 bases at J, with 13 bases between the two ends. In germline, CDR1 is SQVTM, CDR2 ANQGSEA. The CDR3 runs to 15 residues. CDR3 region: CSVGIGPSSYNEQFF. CDR3 nucleotides: TGCAGCGTTGGAATCGGACCGAGCTCCTACAATGAGCAGTTCTTC.

In this sample, this clonotype turned up many times. The chain uses TRBV11-2 and TRBJ2-1, with 9 bases fitting TRBD1. Looked up from germline, CDR1 is SGHAT and CDR2 is FQNNGV. V was clipped by 5 bases and J by 5 bases; unmatched bases: 7. This CDR3 is built from 15 residues. DNA of the CDR3: TGTGCCAGCAGCCCCCCCGGGACAGGGAACAATGAGCAGTTCTTC. Translating gives CASSPPGTGNNEQFF.

Turning to this clonotype: The junction differs from germline at one of its ends, possibly a read error. The chain is built from TRBV11-2 and TRBJ1-1; 7 bases map to TRBD1. The length of the CDR3 is 13 residues. Germline V lookup: CDR1 SGHAT, CDR2 FQNNGV. Here the CDR3 DNA reads TGTGCCGGCAGCGTACAGGGGTACACTGAAGCTTTCTTT. This encodes CAGSVQGYTEAFF.

About this clonotype: The junction departs from the called germline gene at one end, perhaps through a read error. V gene TRBV4-1 combines with J gene TRBJ1-5; D uncertain. The CDR3 contains 15 residues. Germline lookup yields CDR1 MGHRA and CDR2 YSYEKL. This CDR3 is CASSQGHSGDQPQHF. CDR3 DNA: TGCGCCAGCAGCCAAGGCCACTCCGGCGATCAGCCTCAGCATTTT.

This clonotype was counted ten times or more. The V and J genes are TRBV5-1 and TRBJ2-7, with D uncertain. V was shortened by 0 bases and J by 2 bases, with 9 bases between the two germline ends. Germline-derived CDR1 and CDR2 are SGHRS and YFSETQ. The CDR3 is 14 amino acids. The chain's CDR3 is CASSLVVSPYEQYF. The CDR3 DNA reads as TGCGCCAGCAGCTTGGTAGTCTCTCCCTACGAGCAGTACTTC.

This clonotype was counted a single time. Given a much more abundant clone one base away, this may be a read error. The V and J genes are TRBV28 and TRBJ1-2; D not certain. CDR1 is MDHEN and CDR2 is SYDVKM in the germline V gene. The CDR3 has 11 amino acids. CDR3 DNA sequence: TGTGCCAGCAGTCACATGTATGGCAACACCTTC. Translating it yields CASSHMYGNTF.

The chain combines TRBV10-2 with TRBJ1-5, with unresolved D. The CDR3 totals 12 residues. The V end was cut by 7 bases, the J end by 6 bases, with 10 bases between. Per germline, CDR1 WSHSY and CDR2 SAAADI. The DNA of the CDR3 is TGCGCCAGCATTGACCCCCCTCAGCCCCAGCATTTT. Its translation: CASIDPPQPQHF.

This clonotype was recorded a few times. A single base separates this from a much larger clone, so it may be a read error. The chain has TRBV6-5 and TRBJ2-1; 12 positions match TRBD2. Germline loops: CDR1 MNHEY, CDR2 SVGAGI. The CDR3 sequence is 18 residues long. CDR3 sequence (DNA): TGTGTCAGCAGTTACTCGATCCTAGCGGGGGGGCGTGGCAATGAGCAGTTCTTC. Residues: CVSSYSILAGGRGNEQFF.

This clonotype turned up a few times. This may be a read error: a much more frequent sequence differs by one nucleotide. V is TRBV29-1 and J is TRBJ2-3; 7 bases map to TRBD1. CDR1 is SQVTM, CDR2 ANQGSEA, per germline. There are 13 residues in the CDR3. The DNA of the CDR3 is TGCTGCGTGGGGACAGTATTGGCAGATACGCAGTATTTT. Amino acids: CCVGTVLADTQYF.

About this clonotype itself: Sequence at one end of the junction differs from germline and may be a read error. This chain joins TRBV4-2 and TRBJ1-4; D is undetermined. CDR3 length: 17 amino acids. Germline loops: CDR1 LGHNA, CDR2 YNFKEQ. CDR3 residues: CARSQEERVTTNERLFF. CDR3 coding DNA: TGTGCCAGAAGCCAAGAGGAAAGGGTGACAACTAATGAAAGACTGTTTTTT.

This clonotype has a count of ten or more. The chain uses TRBV20-1 and TRBJ2-7; no reliable D call. In germline, CDR1 is DFQATT, CDR2 SNEGSKA (reference sequence). The V end lost 5 bases, the J end lost 2 bases, and 10 bases lay between the germline ends. CDR3 length: 12 residues. CDR3 DNA sequence: TGCAGTGCTTCCCAAAGTACCTACGAGCAGTACTTC. Its translation is CSASQSTYEQYF.

On this clonotype itself: A much larger clone sits a single nucleotide away, making a read error possible. The chain is built from TRBV11-2 and TRBJ2-1, with D uncertain. From germline, CDR1 is SGHAT and CDR2 FQNNGV. The CDR3 runs 16 residues. V was cut by 0 bases and J by 4 bases, with 13 bases left in between. CDR3 loop: CASSLEDSSGYNEQFF. In nucleotides, the CDR3 is TGTGCCAGCAGCTTAGAAGATAGCAGTGGTTACAATGAGCAGTTCTTC.

V usage is TRBV12-3 or TRBV12-4 and J usage is TRBJ1-4; TRBD1 agrees at 8 bases. The CDR3 runs 14 residues. The V and J ends lost 10 bases and 8 bases, in that order; junction bases with no gene match: 12. In DNA form, the CDR3 reads TGTGCCAACGGTTCCCAGGGGGCGCGGGAAAAACTGTTTTTT. Translated: CANGSQGAREKLFF.

Concerning this clonotype: An end of the junction differs from the germline gene, which may be a read error. The chain has TRBV10-3 and TRBJ2-3, with a tentative D call TRBD1 (6 bases). The CDR3 spans 13 residues. From germline, CDR1 is ENHRY and CDR2 SYGVKD. The CDR3 bases are TGTGTCATCAGGGCAGGGGAAGCAGATACGGAGTATTTT. Protein: CVIRAGEADTEYF.

In the case of this clonotype: This CDR3 is missing its conserved last phenylalanine or tryptophan, likely due to a read error. The chain combines TRBV6-2 or TRBV6-3 with TRBJ2-1; maybe TRBD2 (6 bases). CDR3 size: 14 residues. V shed 4 bases and J shed 7 bases, with 14 bases lying between them. CDR1 MNHEY and CDR2 SVGEGT come from the germline V gene. CDR3 amino acids: CASSWGGEKNEQFI. DNA of the CDR3: TGTGCCAGCAGTTGGGGCGGGGAGAAGAATGAGCAGTTCATC.

Of note for this clonotype: Compared with germline, one end of the junction differs, possibly owing to a read error. The V call is TRBV29-1, the J call TRBJ2-5, with D maybe TRBD1 (5 bases). From germline, CDR1 is SQVTM and CDR2 ANQGSEA. This CDR3 spans 13 amino acids. The CDR3 loop reads CSALIQDREAQYF. In DNA form, the CDR3 reads TGCAGCGCTTTAATACAAGACAGAGAGGCCCAGTACTTC.

This clonotype was seen at least ten times. This chain connects TRBV12-3 or TRBV12-4 to TRBJ1-3; 7 bases fit TRBD1. CDR3 length: 18 residues. J lost 0 bases, V lost 5 bases, and 13 bases had no gene match. CDR3 DNA sequence: TGTGCCAGCAGTCCCGAGGCGACAGGGCCGGGCTCTGGAAACACCATATATTTT. Translated: CASSPEATGPGSGNTIYF.

The chain uses TRBV7-9 and TRBJ2-3; the D gene could be TRBD1 or TRBD2 (5 bases each). V was pared by 2 bases and J by 0 bases, with 9 bases between. Germline lookup yields CDR1 SEHNR and CDR2 FQNEAQ (reference sequence). This CDR3 contains 15 residues. The DNA of the CDR3 is TGTGCCAGCAGCTTAATTGGGGGTAGCACAGATACGCAGTATTTT. Its protein product is CASSLIGGSTDTQYF.

This clonotype was counted between two and nine times. The chain employs TRBV10-2 and TRBJ2-5; no firm D call. The germline gives CDR1 WSHSY, CDR2 SAAADI. CDR3 length equals 14 residues. The CDR3 coding sequence is TGCTCCATCAGGCATTCGAGAGTGCAAGAGACCCAGTACTTC. It is translated as CSIRHSRVQETQYF.

This chain uses TRBV10-1 with TRBJ2-5; D possibly corresponds to TRBD2 (6 bases). This CDR3 is built from 16 residues. Germline CDR1 WNHNN, CDR2 SYGVQD (reference sequence). The V end lost 0 bases, the J end lost 0 bases, and 11 bases lay between the germline ends. The CDR3 spells CASSESPGEYQETQYF. The CDR3 DNA reads as TGCGCCAGCAGTGAGTCGCCGGGGGAGTACCAAGAGACCCAGTACTTC.

This clonotype was detected many times. V is TRBV4-1 and J is TRBJ2-5; no clear D. The length of the CDR3 is 14 residues. V gave up 0 bases and J gave up 5 bases, with 10 bases separating them. CDR1 and CDR2 (germline): MGHRA, YSYEKL. The CDR3 DNA reads as TGCGCCAGCAGCCAAGATCGTAGTTTTGAGACCCAGTACTTC. Protein product: CASSQDRSFETQYF.

On this clonotype: A read error may produce the germline difference seen at one junction end. V usage is TRBV4-1 and J usage is TRBJ1-2, with D perhaps TRBD1 (5 bases). The CDR3 covers 14 residues. Per germline, CDR1 MGHRA and CDR2 YSYEKL. The CDR3 loop reads CASSRGVSNYGYTF. The CDR3 nucleotides read TGCGCCAGCAGCAGGGGCGTCTCCAACTATGGCTACACGTTC.

The chain joins TRBV2 to TRBJ1-2; D not resolved. Trimming took off 9 bases at V and 8 bases at J, with 16 bases between the two ends. This CDR3 is built from 12 residues. Per the germline V gene, CDR1 is SNHLY and CDR2 is FYNNEI. CDR3 protein: CASSETLEGYTF. Here the CDR3 DNA reads TGTGCCAGTAGCGAGACACTCGAGGGCTACACCTTC.

Worth noting for this clonotype: A much larger clone lies one base from this, so it may be a read error. The chain couples TRBV4-1 to TRBJ2-3, with D maybe TRBD2 (6 bases). V shed 4 bases and J shed 1 base, with 15 bases lying between them. The CDR3 spans 16 residues. Germline V gene lookup returns CDR1 MGHRA and CDR2 YSYEKL. CDR3 coding DNA: TGCGCCAGCAGCCCCCGACTAGTGGGGGGCACAGATACGCAGTATTTT. Translating gives CASSPRLVGGTDTQYF.

As for this clonotype: One end of the junction varies from germline; a read error may be responsible. The J gene is TRBJ2-3, the V gene TRBV11-2; 7 positions agree with TRBD2. The CDR3 is 19 residues long. Germline V gene data show CDR1 as SGHAT and CDR2 as FQNNGV. CDR3 sequence: CASSLSSAAGVRSTDTQYF. For the CDR3, the DNA is TGTGCAAGCAGCTTATCTAGTGCGGCGGGAGTGCGAAGCACAGATACGCAGTATTTT.

The chain has TRBV6-2 or TRBV6-3 and TRBJ2-5; TRBD2 aligns across 7 bases. This CDR3 spans 13 amino acids. Germline lookup yields CDR1 MNHEY and CDR2 SVGEGT. The trim removed 10 bases at V and 14 bases at J, leaving 19 bases unmatched. The CDR3 nucleotides read TGTGCCACCACCTCCCTGGGGGGGGAGACCCGCTACTTC. Protein sequence: CATTSLGGETRYF.

Remarks on this clonotype: An end of the junction does not agree with germline; a read error may underlie this. CDR3 bases: TGTACCACCAGCGGGAATTGGCTAGCGGGCTCCTTCAATGAGCAGTTCTTC. Translated: CTTSGNWLAGSFNEQFF. V is TRBV24-1 and J is TRBJ2-1; 8 bases agree with TRBD2. From germline, CDR1 is KGHDR and CDR2 SFDVKD. The CDR3 has 17 amino acids.

This clonotype has just one count. The junction does not match germline at one end; this may be a read error. The V call is TRBV28, the J call TRBJ2-1, with a possible D match to TRBD1 (5 bases). This CDR3 has 16 residues. The germline gives CDR1 MDHEN, CDR2 SYDVKM. CDR3 amino acids: CTSSLFGQGDYNEQFF. In nucleotides, the CDR3 is TGTACCAGCAGTTTGTTCGGACAAGGGGACTACAATGAGCAGTTCTTC.